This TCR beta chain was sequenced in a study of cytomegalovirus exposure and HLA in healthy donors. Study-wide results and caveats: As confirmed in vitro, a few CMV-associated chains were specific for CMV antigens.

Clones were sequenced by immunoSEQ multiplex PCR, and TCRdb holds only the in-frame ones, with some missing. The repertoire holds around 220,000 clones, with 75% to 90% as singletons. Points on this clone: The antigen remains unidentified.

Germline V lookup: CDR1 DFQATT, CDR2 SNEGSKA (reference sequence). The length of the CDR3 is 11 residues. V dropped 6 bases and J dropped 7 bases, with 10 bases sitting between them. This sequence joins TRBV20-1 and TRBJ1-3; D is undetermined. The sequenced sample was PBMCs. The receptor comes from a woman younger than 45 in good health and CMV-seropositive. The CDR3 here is CSAGRTNTIYF. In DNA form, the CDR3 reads TGCAGTGCCGGAAGGACGAACACCATATATTTT.